This record looks at one T cell receptor beta chain sequence and its context. There are 15 residues in the CDR3. Trimming cost V 5 bases and J 0 bases; bases outside gene matches: 7. CDR1 MNHEY and CDR2 SVGAGI come from the germline V gene. The data belong to a study of blood T cell repertoires in COVID-19. About the study: Spain, Italy and the United States supplied samples that represented acute and convalescent COVID-19.

This table comes from immunoSEQ multiplex PCR, and its TCRdb copy is limited to in-frame clones, with some not included. The data contain 100,000 to 130,000 clones, about nine tenths of them singletons. The chain combines TRBV6-5 with TRBJ2-7, with TRBD1 matching 7 bases. The TCR was taken from a man in his fifties or sixties with active or convalescent COVID-19. The sequenced material came from peripheral blood. The CDR3 protein is CASSRDSMSSYEQYF. In DNA form, the CDR3 reads TGTGCCAGCAGTCGGGACAGCATGAGCTCCTACGAGCAGTACTTC.